Detailed here is one TCR beta chain. Its matching antigen is unknown. Total RNA, at least 6 micrograms per sample, came from PBMCs. Trimming stripped 7 bases from V and 1 base from J, with 10 bases between. This CDR3 has 13 amino acids. Germline CDR1 is PRHDT and CDR2 is FYEKMQ (reference sequence). A J-beta primer mix and a sample-barcoded 5' primer were used in a second PCR of roughly 7 to 12 cycles. One entry per CDR3 protein, called by TCRdb with MiXCR from the 5' RACE reads. The table includes roughly 860,000 distinct CDR3 sequences, roughly 60% detected once. This record comes from a study of blood T cells in healthy people across ages. Findings and caveats of the study: Considered underestimates were the diversity estimates obtained from one million T cells.

The source of this sequence is a man aged 25 to 40 in good health. The chain couples TRBV13 to TRBJ2-5, with D perhaps TRBD1 (6 bases). The sequenced sample consisted of blood. DNA for the CDR3: TGTGCCAGCACACCACAGGGCCAAGAGACCCAGTACTTC. Its translation: CASTPQGQETQYF.